The subject of this entry is one TCR beta chain. The data belong to a study of blood T cell repertoires in COVID-19. For the study at large: The United States, Italy and Spain were the sources of the acute and convalescent COVID-19 samples. The cDNA or gDNA used as material had been derived from T cells, B-cell-depleted T cells, or PBMCs.

Original handling: Amplifying reference gene primers gave estimates of nucleated cell counts. The assay was immunoSEQ multiplex PCR, and TCRdb's table has in-frame clones only and misses some. V, J and clone size are taken as reported in that table, and D and trimming were inferred from the DNA itself. The repertoire holds 140,000 or so clones, with 60% to 85% as singletons. This CDR3 contains 15 residues. From germline, CDR1 is MGHRA and CDR2 YSYEKL. Trimming removed 2 bases from V and 4 bases from J; junction bases left unmatched: 4. The sequenced sample consisted of peripheral blood. This TCR was sampled from a man aged 50-59 years with active or convalescent COVID-19. The V gene is TRBV4-1, the J gene TRBJ2-7, with 11 bases aligning to TRBD1. The CDR3 loop is CASSQPGTGGYEQYF. DNA of the CDR3: TGCGCCAGCAGCCAACCCGGGACAGGGGGGTACGAGCAGTACTTC.